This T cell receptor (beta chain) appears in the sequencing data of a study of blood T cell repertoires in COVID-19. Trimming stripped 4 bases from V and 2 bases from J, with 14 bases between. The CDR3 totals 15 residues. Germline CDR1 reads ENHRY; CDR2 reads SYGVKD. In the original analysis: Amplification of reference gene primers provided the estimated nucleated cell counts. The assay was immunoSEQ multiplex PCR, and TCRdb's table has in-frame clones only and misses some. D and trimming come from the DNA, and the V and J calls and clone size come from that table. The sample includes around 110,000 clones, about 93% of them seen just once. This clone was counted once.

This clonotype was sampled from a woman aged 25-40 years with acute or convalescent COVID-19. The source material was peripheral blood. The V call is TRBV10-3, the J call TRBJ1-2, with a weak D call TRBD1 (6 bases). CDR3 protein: CAISGGEGENYGYTF. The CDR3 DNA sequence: TGTGCCATCAGTGGTGGTGAGGGGGAAAACTATGGCTACACCTTC.